The 27 T cell receptor beta chains below come from one sample, sequenced in a study of cytomegalovirus exposure and HLA in healthy donors. PCR was performed using 60 Vbeta and 13 Jbeta primers. Sequencing was performed with immunoSEQ multiplex PCR; in TCRdb, only in-frame clones are kept and a portion is missing. In the table there are around 170,000 clones, around 80% of which are singletons. The sample taken for sequencing was PBMCs. These receptors came from a man younger than 35 in good health and CMV-seronegative.

This sequence joins TRBV6-6 and TRBJ1-1; D may be TRBD1 (6 bases). Looked up from germline, CDR1 is MNHNY and CDR2 is SVGAGI (reference sequence). The germline V and J ends were trimmed by 0 bases and 8 bases, with 13 bases remaining between them. The CDR3 contains 14 residues. CDR3 coding DNA: TGTGCCAGCAGTTACTCGGCGACTACAGGGGAAGCTTTCTTT. Amino acid sequence: CASSYSATTGEAFF.

The chain employs TRBV5-1 and TRBJ1-1; D possibly corresponds to TRBD1 (5 bases). There are 15 residues in the CDR3. CDR1 is SGHRS, CDR2 YFSETQ, per germline. The V end lost 4 bases, the J end lost 4 bases, and 17 bases lay between the germline ends. In nucleotides, the CDR3 is TGCGCCAGCAGCCTTCAGGGAAAGAGTGCCACTGAAGCTTTCTTT. Residues: CASSLQGKSATEAFF.

The chain carries TRBV4-1 and TRBJ2-3; 12 bases line up with TRBD1. This CDR3 region has 17 residues. V lost 3 bases to trimming and J lost 4 bases; unmatched junction nucleotides: 8. The germline gives CDR1 MGHRA, CDR2 YSYEKL. CDR3 sequence reads: CASSQAGTGGFADTQYF. Written as DNA, the CDR3 is TGCGCCAGCAGCCAGGCCGGGACAGGGGGCTTTGCAGATACGCAGTATTTT.

The chain recombines TRBV7-9 with TRBJ1-2, with D unresolved. V gave up 2 bases and J gave up 2 bases, with 6 bases separating them. Germline V CDR1 and CDR2: SEHNR, FQNEAQ (reference sequence). The CDR3 spans 13 residues. Here the CDR3 DNA reads TGTGCCAGCAGCTTATACCAGAACTATGGCTACACCTTC. Its translation is CASSLYQNYGYTF.

This rearrangement joins TRBV6-5 to TRBJ2-1; perhaps TRBD2 as D (5 bases). V gave up 3 bases and J gave up 5 bases, with 11 bases separating them. This CDR3 comprises 14 residues. Germline CDR1 MNHEY, CDR2 SVGAGI. CDR3 DNA: TGTGCCAGCAGTTATAGGACTCCTAACAATGAGCAGTTCTTC. Residues: CASSYRTPNNEQFF.

The CDR3, as DNA: TGTGCCAGCAGCAACAGGGGCCGGTTTTACGAGCAGTACTTC. Its protein product is CASSNRGRFYEQYF. V is TRBV6-1 and J is TRBJ2-7, with 7 nucleotides matching TRBD1. The germline V gene encodes CDR1 MNHNS and CDR2 SASEGT. This CDR3 is built from 14 residues. After removal of 6 bases from V and 4 bases from J, the junction contained 9 bases not matched to a gene.

The V gene is TRBV19, the J gene TRBJ2-5; tentatively, D is TRBD1 (6 bases). Germline V gives CDR1 LNHDA, CDR2 SQIVND (reference sequence). V was trimmed by 0 bases and J by 3 bases, leaving 8 bases between them. The CDR3 extends over 14 amino acids. In DNA form, the CDR3 reads TGTGCCAGTAGTATAGATGCAGGGGAAGAGACCCAGTACTTC. This sequence encodes CASSIDAGEETQYF.

There are a few counts of this clone. This chain joins TRBV5-1 and TRBJ2-7; 9 nucleotides line up with TRBD1. Germline CDR1 SGHRS, CDR2 YFSETQ. The CDR3 has 14 residues. V gave up 0 bases and J gave up 7 bases; unmatched junction bases: 5. This CDR3 is CASSLAMGTGEQYF. CDR3 bases: TGCGCCAGCAGCTTGGCCATGGGGACAGGGGAGCAGTACTTC.

The gene calls are TRBV19 and TRBJ1-5; unclear D gene. Trimming took 4 bases from V and 0 from J, leaving 10 bases between them. The length of the CDR3 is 15 residues. The V gene's germline CDR1 is LNHDA and CDR2 SQIVND (reference sequence). The CDR3 sequence: CASSKRGYSNQPQHF. CDR3 sequence (DNA): TGTGCCAGTAGTAAGAGAGGATATAGCAATCAGCCCCAGCATTTT.

In its sample, this clone was seen a few times. The rearrangement links TRBV27 to TRBJ2-1, with TRBD2 matching 10 bases. CDR1 and CDR2 from the germline V gene are MNHEY and SMNVEV (reference sequence). This CDR3 is 15 amino acids long. The V and J ends lost 5 bases and 4 bases, in that order; junction bases with no gene match: 5. The CDR3 sequence: CASSPLAGAYNEQFF. The CDR3 region has the DNA TGTGCCAGCAGTCCTCTAGCGGGGGCTTACAATGAGCAGTTCTTC.

The V and J genes are TRBV6-5 and TRBJ1-1, with D tentatively TRBD1 (5 bases). Between the trimmed V and J ends, which lost 0 bases and 3 bases, there was a span of 11 bases. CDR3 size: 15 residues. The germline V gene has CDR1 MNHEY and CDR2 SVGAGI. CDR3 nucleotide sequence: TGTGCCAGCAGTTACTCGGGCAGGGCGGACACTGAAGCTTTCTTT. It encodes CASSYSGRADTEAFF.

V gene TRBV2 combines with J gene TRBJ2-1; 7 bases line up with TRBD2. The ends lost 8 bases at V and 8 bases at J; junction bases unmatched: 9. The germline gives CDR1 SNHLY, CDR2 FYNNEI. The CDR3 is 13 residues long. CDR3 amino acids: CASHRLAIDEQFF. CDR3 nucleotides: TGTGCCAGCCACAGACTAGCTATCGATGAGCAGTTCTTC.

The J gene is TRBJ2-3, the V gene TRBV7-3; 12 bases align to TRBD2. The CDR3 covers 18 residues. V shed 0 bases, J shed 2 bases, and the junction held 6 bases outside the gene matches. Germline CDR1 reads SGHTA; CDR2 reads FQGTGA. CDR3 bases: TGTGCCAGCAGCTTAACGAGTCTAGCGGGGGGGATCACAGATACGCAGTATTTT. This translates into CASSLTSLAGGITDTQYF.

The V call is TRBV6-1, the J call TRBJ2-3; 7 bases agree with TRBD2. From germline, CDR1 is MNHNS and CDR2 SASEGT. The junction had 8 bases not matched to a gene; V was cut back by 3 bases and J by 5 bases. The CDR3 has 15 amino acids. CDR3 bases: TGTGCCAGCAGTGATCAGAAGCGGGGTGGAGATACGCAGTATTTT. Translation: CASSDQKRGGDTQYF.

The chain joins TRBV5-5 to TRBJ2-2; D is perhaps TRBD1 (6 bases). Germline V gene lookup returns CDR1 SGHKS and CDR2 YYEKEE (reference sequence). The CDR3 contains 15 residues. Deletions cut 5 bases from V and 2 bases from J, with 13 bases between. This chain's CDR3 is CASSLRQDNTGELFF. The CDR3 DNA is TGTGCCAGCAGTCTTAGACAGGATAACACCGGGGAGCTGTTTTTT.

The chain recombines TRBV6-1 with TRBJ1-1; TRBD1 might be the D (5 bases). The germline V gene encodes CDR1 MNHNS and CDR2 SASEGT. The CDR3 extends over 16 amino acids. The V and J ends lost 2 bases and 3 bases respectively, with 16 bases between them. As DNA, the CDR3 is TGTGCCAGCAGTGAATTAGGGGACTATGATTACACTGAAGCTTTCTTT. Protein sequence: CASSELGDYDYTEAFF.

The chain is built from TRBV14 and TRBJ2-6; perhaps TRBD2 as D (5 bases). V was clipped by 0 bases and J by 0 bases, with 12 bases between them. The CDR3 extends over 18 amino acids. The germline gives CDR1 SGHDN, CDR2 FVKESK. The CDR3 protein is CASSQDMADYSGANVLTF. The DNA of the CDR3 is TGTGCCAGCAGCCAAGATATGGCAGACTACTCTGGGGCCAACGTCCTGACTTTC.

This clone showed up just a few times. Its ends do not fully match the called genes, so a read error is possible. J is TRBJ1-2 and V is TRBV6-1, with D uncertain. The CDR3 contains 10 residues. CDR1 is MNHNS, CDR2 SASEGT, per germline. The CDR3 is CASSELLPVF. DNA for the CDR3: TGTGCCAGCAGTGAGCTTTTACCGGTTTTC.

To note about this clone: Likely a read error: the CDR3 ends without its conserved phenylalanine or tryptophan. The chain carries TRBV9 and TRBJ1-1; 9 bases map to TRBD1. Germline values: CDR1 SGDLS, CDR2 YYNGEE. Losses at the gene ends were 3 bases for V and 1 base for J; bases not matched to a gene: 4. This CDR3 has 15 amino acids. In DNA form, the CDR3 reads TGTGCCAGCAGCGGGGCGGGACAGGGGAACACTGAAGCTTTCCTT. Residues: CASSGAGQGNTEAFL.

J is TRBJ1-2 and V is TRBV14, with no clear D. Germline V gene sequence: CDR1 SGHDN, CDR2 FVKESK. CDR3 length: 14 amino acids. Trimming removed 2 bases from V and 2 bases from J, with 9 bases in between. CDR3 sequence: CASSQSLGNYGYTF. CDR3 bases: TGTGCCAGCAGCCAAAGTCTCGGGAACTATGGCTACACCTTC.

This chain links TRBV5-1 with TRBJ2-3, with 9 bases identical to TRBD2. V gave up 3 bases and J gave up 2 bases; unmatched junction bases: 10. This CDR3 has 17 residues. Germline CDR1 and CDR2: SGHRS and YFSETQ. CDR3 amino acids: CASSSVGTSSTTDTQYF. CDR3 sequence (DNA): TGCGCCAGCAGCTCGGTGGGGACTAGCTCCACCACAGATACGCAGTATTTT. The entire variable domain, with the rest obtained from reference TRBV5-1 and TRBJ2-3, is as follows: KAGVTQTPRYLIKTRGQQVTLSCSPISGHRSVSWYQQTPGQGLQFLFEYFSETQRNKGNFPGRFSGRQFSNSRSEMNVSTLELGDSALYLCASSSVGTSSTTDTQYFGPGTRLTVL.

The chain recombines TRBV21-1 with TRBJ2-5; TRBD1 reflects the table's D call only, with no check against the DNA. The DNA end lines up better with TRBJ2-7; the J call may be wrong. TRBV21-1 is labeled a pseudogene. The CDR3 runs 17 residues. The CDR3 is CASSKGGRTGLNYEQYF. The DNA of the CDR3 is TGTGCCAGCAGCAAAGGGGGGAGGACAGGGCTGAACTACGAGCAGTACTTC.

This clone showed up just once. The chain is built from TRBV28 and TRBJ2-4; maybe TRBD1 (7 bases). The germline gives CDR1 MDHEN, CDR2 SYDVKM. V was cut by 6 bases and J by 10 bases, with 19 bases left in between. The CDR3 is made up of 14 amino acids. The CDR3 spells CASSLGSGGRIQYF. DNA of the CDR3: TGTGCCAGCAGCCTAGGGTCAGGGGGGAGAATTCAGTACTTC.

The gene calls are TRBV27 and TRBJ2-2, with D perhaps TRBD1 (6 bases). CDR1 is MNHEY, CDR2 SMNVEV, per germline (reference sequence). Between the trimmed V and J ends, which lost 3 bases and 1 base, there was a span of 9 bases. The CDR3 runs 15 residues. In DNA, the CDR3 is TGTGCCAGCAGTTTCGACAGGTTGAACACCGGGGAGCTGTTTTTT. Translation gives CASSFDRLNTGELFF.

V and J are TRBV28 and TRBJ1-1; D may be TRBD1 (5 bases). This CDR3 is built from 15 residues. CDR1 MDHEN and CDR2 SYDVKM come from the germline V gene. Trimming removed 4 bases at V and 1 base at J, with 13 bases between. The CDR3: CASSSRQQPNTEAFF. The DNA for the CDR3 is TGTGCCAGCAGTTCCCGACAGCAACCGAACACTGAAGCTTTCTTT.

The V call is TRBV19, the J call TRBJ1-5, with D unclear. Trimming removed 7 bases from V and 0 bases from J, with 10 bases in between. Per the germline V gene, CDR1 is LNHDA and CDR2 is SQIVND (reference sequence). This CDR3 has 14 residues. This CDR3 is CASTSTNSNQPQHF. CDR3 DNA sequence: TGTGCCAGTACCTCGACAAATAGCAATCAGCCCCAGCATTTT.

The chain employs TRBV7-2 and TRBJ2-3, with 8 positions matching TRBD2. The CDR3 runs 15 residues. J lost 6 bases, V lost 1 base, and 6 bases had no gene match. Germline CDR1 is SGHTA and CDR2 is FQGNSA. DNA of the CDR3: TGTGCCAGCAGCTTAGTCGGGGGGGGGAAGGATACGCAGTATTTT. Translation: CASSLVGGGKDTQYF.